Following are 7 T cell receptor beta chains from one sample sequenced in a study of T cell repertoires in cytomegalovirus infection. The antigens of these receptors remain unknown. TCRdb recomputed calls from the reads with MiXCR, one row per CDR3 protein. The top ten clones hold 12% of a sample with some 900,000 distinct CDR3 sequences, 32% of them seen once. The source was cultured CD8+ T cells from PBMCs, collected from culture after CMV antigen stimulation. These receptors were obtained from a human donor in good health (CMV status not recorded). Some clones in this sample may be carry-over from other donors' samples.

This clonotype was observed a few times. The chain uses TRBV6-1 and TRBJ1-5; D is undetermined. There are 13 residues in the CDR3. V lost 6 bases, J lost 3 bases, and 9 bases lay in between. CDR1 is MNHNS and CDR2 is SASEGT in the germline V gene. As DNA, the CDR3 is TGTGCCAGCAGCTTGAAGACCAATCAGCCCCAGCATTTT. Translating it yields CASSLKTNQPQHF.

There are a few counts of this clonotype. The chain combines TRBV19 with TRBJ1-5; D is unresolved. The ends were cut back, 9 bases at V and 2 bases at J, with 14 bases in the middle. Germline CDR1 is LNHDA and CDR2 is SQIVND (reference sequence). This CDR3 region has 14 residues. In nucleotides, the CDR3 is TGTGCCAGCCACGATATTGAAGGCAATCAGCCCCAGCATTTT. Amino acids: CASHDIEGNQPQHF.

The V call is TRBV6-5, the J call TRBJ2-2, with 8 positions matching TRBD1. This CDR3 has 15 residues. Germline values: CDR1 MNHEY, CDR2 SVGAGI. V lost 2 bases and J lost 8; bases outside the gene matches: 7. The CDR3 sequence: CASSYAGQAEGELFF. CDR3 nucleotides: TGTGCCAGCAGTTACGCGGGACAGGCAGAGGGGGAGCTGTTTTTT.

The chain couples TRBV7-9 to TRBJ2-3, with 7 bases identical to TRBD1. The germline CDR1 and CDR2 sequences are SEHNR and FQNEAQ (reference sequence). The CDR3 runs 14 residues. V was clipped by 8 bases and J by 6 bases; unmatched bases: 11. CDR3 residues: CASLGQKVTDTQYF. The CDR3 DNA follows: TGTGCCAGCTTGGGACAGAAGGTTACGGATACGCAGTATTTT.

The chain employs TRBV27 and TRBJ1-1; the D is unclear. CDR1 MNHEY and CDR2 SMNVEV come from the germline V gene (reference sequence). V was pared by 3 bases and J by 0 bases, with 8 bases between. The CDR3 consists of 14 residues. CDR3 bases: TGTGCCAGCAGTTTGGAGGTAATGAACACTGAAGCTTTCTTT. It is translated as CASSLEVMNTEAFF.

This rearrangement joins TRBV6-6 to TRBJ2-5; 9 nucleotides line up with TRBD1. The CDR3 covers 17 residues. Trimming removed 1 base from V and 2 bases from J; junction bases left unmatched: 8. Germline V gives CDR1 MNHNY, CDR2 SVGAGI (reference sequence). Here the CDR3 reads CASSYLGQGSSQETQYF. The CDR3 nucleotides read TGTGCCAGCAGTTACTTAGGACAGGGGTCGAGTCAAGAGACCCAGTACTTC.

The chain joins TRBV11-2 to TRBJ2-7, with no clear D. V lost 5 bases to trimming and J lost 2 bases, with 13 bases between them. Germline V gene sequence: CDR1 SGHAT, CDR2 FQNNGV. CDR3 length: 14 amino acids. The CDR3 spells CASSSTEDPYEQYV. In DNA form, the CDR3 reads TGTGCCAGCAGCAGTACCGAGGACCCCTACGAGCAGTACGTC.